One and the same sample provided the 23 T cell receptor beta chains below, sequenced in a study of T-cell memory formation after mild COVID-19. Each CDR3 protein gets one entry after TCRdb re-called the 5' RACE reads with MiXCR. The table lists approximately 100,000 distinct CDR3 sequences, over 15% of them singletons. The sample taken for sequencing was PBMCs or a T cell subset sorted from them (not recorded which). These receptors all come from an adult woman who had mild COVID-19 (a few samples of this study predate the infection). Cell type and time point are not known.

In this sample, this clonotype turned up many times. V and J are TRBV7-6 and TRBJ2-1; D tentatively fits TRBD1 or TRBD2 (5 bases each). Trimming removed 5 bases from V and 8 bases from J, with 19 bases in between. Germline assignment: CDR1 SGHVS and CDR2 FNYEAQ. There are 15 residues in the CDR3. The CDR3 coding sequence is TGTGCCAGCAGCCCTAGCCTGGCAGGGTCAGATGAGCAGTTCTTC. Encoded protein: CASSPSLAGSDEQFF.

CDR3 protein: CATSSRGSGNTIYF. CDR3 sequence (DNA): TGTGCCACCAGCAGTAGGGGCTCTGGAAACACCATATATTTT. The gene calls are TRBV15 and TRBJ1-3; tentative D call: TRBD1 (5 bases). Per the germline V gene, CDR1 is LNHNV and CDR2 is YYDKDF (reference sequence). The CDR3 length is 14 residues. V was clipped by 3 bases and J by 0 bases, with 6 bases between them.

This clonotype was picked up a small number of times. The chain recombines TRBV7-9 with TRBJ1-1; D remains unclear. V gave up 3 bases and J gave up 5 bases, with 16 bases separating them. The CDR3 loop spans 15 amino acids. Germline lookup yields CDR1 SEHNR and CDR2 FQNEAQ (reference sequence). The DNA of the CDR3 is TGTGCCAGCAGCTTGGGTGCGGAGGGCGGAACTGAAGCTTTCTTT. It encodes CASSLGAEGGTEAFF.

The rearrangement joins TRBV20-1 to TRBJ1-5; D uncertain. The CDR3 extends over 16 amino acids. Germline CDR1 and CDR2: DFQATT and SNEGSKA (reference sequence). The V gene lost 6 bases and the J gene lost 4 bases, with 22 bases spanning the gap. This chain's CDR3 is CSANSLGLLANQPQHF. The CDR3 coding sequence is TGCAGTGCAAATTCCCTGGGCCTCTTAGCAAATCAGCCCCAGCATTTT.

In its sample, this clonotype was seen a few times. The gene calls are TRBV7-8 and TRBJ2-2; TRBD2 matches 14 bases. With V trimmed by 8 bases and J by 1 base, 3 bases remained unmatched. CDR1 and CDR2 from the germline V gene are SGHVS and FQNEAQ. The CDR3 contains 16 residues. This CDR3 reads CASGTSGSVNTGELFF. In nucleotides, the CDR3 is TGTGCCAGCGGGACTAGCGGGAGTGTGAACACCGGGGAGCTGTTTTTT.

Only a few counts were recorded for this clonotype. The CDR3 spells CSGDLSIAGTEAFF. The CDR3 region has the DNA TGCAGCGGGGACCTTTCTATTGCGGGGACTGAAGCTTTCTTT. This chain uses TRBV29-1 with TRBJ1-1; D possibly corresponds to TRBD1 (5 bases). Trimming took off 7 bases at V and 5 bases at J, with 20 bases between the two ends. This CDR3 spans 14 amino acids. The germline V gene has CDR1 SQVTM and CDR2 ANQGSEA.

This rearrangement joins TRBV30 to TRBJ2-1; D gene uncertain. V lost 4 bases and J 1 base, leaving 11 bases between the germline ends. The CDR3 contains 14 residues. Germline V lookup: CDR1 GTSNPN, CDR2 SVGIG (reference sequence). CDR3 DNA: TGTGCCTGGAATCCAGGTCGTTCCTACAATGAGCAGTTCTTC. The encoded protein is CAWNPGRSYNEQFF.

The J gene is TRBJ2-7, the V gene TRBV9; the D is unclear. With 3 bases removed from V and 2 bases from J, the gap between germline ends came to 9 bases. The CDR3 has 13 residues. Germline V gene lookup returns CDR1 SGDLS and CDR2 YYNGEE. The CDR3 coding sequence is TGTGCCAGCAGCGGGGGTGGGGCCTACGAGCAGTACTTC. Translating gives CASSGGGAYEQYF.

The chain joins TRBV24-1 to TRBJ1-2, with D tentatively TRBD1 (5 bases). V was trimmed by 5 bases and J by 6 bases, leaving 12 bases between them. CDR1 is KGHDR and CDR2 is SFDVKD in the germline V gene. The CDR3 spans 13 residues. The CDR3 spells CATSVGPSDGYTF. The DNA for the CDR3 is TGTGCCACCAGTGTGGGGCCCTCAGATGGCTACACCTTC.

The chain has TRBV14 and TRBJ2-6; D tentatively fits TRBD1 or TRBD2 (5 bases each). The V gene's germline CDR1 is SGHDN and CDR2 FVKESK. This CDR3 is built from 17 residues. V was cut by 0 bases and J by 4 bases, with 13 bases left in between. CDR3 residues: CASSQDTRETGANVLTF. The CDR3 region has the DNA TGTGCCAGCAGCCAAGATACCAGGGAGACAGGGGCCAACGTCCTGACTTTC. The variable domain in full, with the rest retrieved from reference TRBV14 and TRBJ2-6, is EAGVTQFPSHSVIEKGQTVTLRCDPISGHDNLYWYRRVMGKEIKFLLHFVKESKQDESGMPNNRFLAERTGGTYSTLKVQPAELEDSGVYFCASSQDTRETGANVLTFGAGSRLTVL.

This clonotype was counted a few times. The chain employs TRBV9 and TRBJ2-1; 11 positions agree with TRBD1. V was pared by 0 bases and J by 3 bases, with 2 bases of the junction left unmatched. CDR1 is SGDLS, CDR2 YYNGEE, per germline. CDR3 length: 16 residues. This CDR3 reads CASSVGGTGGYNEQFF. The CDR3 DNA reads TGTGCCAGCAGCGTAGGAGGGACAGGGGGCTACAATGAGCAGTTCTTC.

The CDR3 is CSARTGGTDSYEQYF. The CDR3 DNA follows: TGCAGTGCCCGGACAGGCGGGACGGACTCCTACGAGCAGTACTTC. V usage is TRBV20-1 and J usage is TRBJ2-7; maybe TRBD1 (7 bases). Germline V lookup: CDR1 DFQATT, CDR2 SNEGSKA (reference sequence). The CDR3 loop spans 15 amino acids. V was shortened by 6 bases and J by 0 bases, with 18 bases between the two germline ends.

This clonotype was observed a few times. The CDR3 sequence is CASSQSRDNGYTF. CDR3 sequence (DNA): TGCGCCAGCAGCCAAAGCAGGGATAACGGCTACACCTTC. The chain joins TRBV4-1 to TRBJ1-2; tentative D call: TRBD1 (5 bases). Germline V lookup: CDR1 MGHRA, CDR2 YSYEKL. Trimming left V 2 bases short and J 8 bases short, with 12 bases between. This CDR3 comprises 13 residues.

V usage is TRBV14 and J usage is TRBJ2-7; possibly TRBD1 for D (7 bases). CDR3 length equals 15 residues. Germline loops: CDR1 SGHDN, CDR2 FVKESK. Trimming removed 0 bases at V and 3 bases at J, with 12 bases between. As DNA, the CDR3 is TGTGCCAGCAGCCAAGAAGGAGGGGGCATCTACGAGCAGTACTTC. The encoded protein is CASSQEGGGIYEQYF.

V gene TRBV11-2 combines with J gene TRBJ1-5; a weak D match, TRBD1 (6 bases). V dropped 3 bases and J dropped 0 bases, with 9 bases sitting between them. Germline CDR1 SGHAT, CDR2 FQNNGV. This CDR3 has 15 residues. CDR3 loop: CASSLTGYSNQPQHF. The CDR3 DNA sequence: TGTGCCAGCAGCTTGACAGGATATAGCAATCAGCCCCAGCATTTT. The full variable domain, completed using reference TRBV11-2 and TRBJ1-5, is EAGVAQSPRYKIIEKRQSVAFWCNPISGHATLYWYQQILGQGPKLLIQFQNNGVVDDSQLPKDRFSAERLKGVDSTLKIQPAKLEDSAVYLCASSLTGYSNQPQHFGDGTRLSIL.

The chain carries TRBV6-5 and TRBJ2-5; D uncertain. The V end was cut by 2 bases, the J end by 1 base, with 5 bases between. CDR3 size: 13 residues. Germline-derived CDR1 and CDR2 are MNHEY and SVGAGI. Here the CDR3 DNA reads TGTGCCAGCAGTTACAGGGTCCAAGAGACCCAGTACTTC. Protein product: CASSYRVQETQYF.

The chain uses TRBV6-5 and TRBJ2-2; D ambiguous. Per the germline V gene, CDR1 is MNHEY and CDR2 is SVGAGI. The CDR3 length is 15 residues. The ends were cut back, 2 bases at V and 5 bases at J, with 12 bases in the middle. Here the CDR3 DNA reads TGTGCCAGCAGTTACCAGGTCCCGGCGACCGGGGAGCTGTTTTTT. Translating gives CASSYQVPATGELFF.

V and J are TRBV6-5 and TRBJ2-3; perhaps TRBD2 as D (6 bases). Per the germline V gene, CDR1 is MNHEY and CDR2 is SVGAGI. This CDR3 is built from 11 residues. Deletions cut 3 bases from V and 11 bases from J, with 9 bases between. In nucleotides, the CDR3 is TGTGCCAGCAGTTATCGGAGGGTGCAGTATTTT. As protein: CASSYRRVQYF.

The chain has TRBV11-2 and TRBJ2-3; 9 bases match TRBD2. The CDR3 is 16 residues long. The germline V gene encodes CDR1 SGHAT and CDR2 FQNNGV. V lost 4 bases to trimming and J lost 0 bases; unmatched junction nucleotides: 5. In DNA form, the CDR3 reads TGTGCCAGCAGCTCGACTAGCGGAGATAGCACAGATACGCAGTATTTT. Protein sequence: CASSSTSGDSTDTQYF.

This chain joins TRBV12-3 or TRBV12-4 and TRBJ2-5; 7 nucleotides match TRBD2. CDR3 length equals 13 residues. After removal of 8 bases from V and 4 bases from J, the junction contained 7 bases not matched to a gene. Here the CDR3 DNA reads TGTGCCAGCCTCGGGGAGGGGCGAGAGACCCAGTACTTC. As protein: CASLGEGRETQYF.

This sequence joins TRBV7-6 and TRBJ1-1; 7 bases align to TRBD1. Trimming cost V 0 bases and J 6 bases; bases outside gene matches: 1. The CDR3 is 13 residues long. Germline V CDR1 and CDR2: SGHVS, FNYEAQ. The CDR3 sequence is CASSLATGAEAFF. CDR3 DNA: TGTGCCAGCAGCTTAGCTACAGGGGCTGAAGCTTTCTTT.

This clonotype was detected only a few times. CDR3 sequence: CASRGTDPTSPQHF. The CDR3, as DNA: TGTGCCAGCAGGGGGACGGATCCGACGTCGCCCCAGCATTTT. The rearrangement links TRBV6-5 to TRBJ1-5, with a tentative D call TRBD1 (5 bases). The CDR3 is 14 amino acids. Germline lookup yields CDR1 MNHEY and CDR2 SVGAGI. V was cut by 6 bases and J by 9 bases, with 18 bases left in between.

This clonotype was seen more than once but under ten times. This rearrangement joins TRBV7-9 to TRBJ1-1; possible D gene TRBD1, 5 bases. The CDR3 runs to 14 residues. Germline CDR1 and CDR2: SEHNR and FQNEAQ (reference sequence). Between the trimmed V and J ends, which lost 5 bases and 6 bases, there was a span of 16 bases. The CDR3 is CASSLLGGDAEAFF. The CDR3 nucleotides read TGTGCCAGCAGCCTACTTGGGGGGGACGCTGAAGCTTTCTTT.